The source of this T cell receptor (beta chain) is a study of shared clonotypes between healthy human individuals. Study information: Three CD4 naive, three CD4 memory, two CD8 naive and one CD8 memory plate were used per donor.

The naive CD8 fraction comprised CD45RO-negative cells positively selected for CCR7 and excluded terminally differentiated effector memory CD45RA+ cells. With regard to this clone: Its antigen is not known.

Whole-study results and caveats: The study's rarefaction showed incomplete sorted-subset sequencing despite large depth.

Source study methods: Because ImmunoSEQ provided only junction sequences with no quality scores, the filtering differed. Clones were read by immunoSEQ multiplex PCR, and TCRdb kept only the in-frame ones, dropping some. Clonal size and the V and J genes are those of that table, whereas D and trimming came from the DNA. This sample yields around 2,000,000 clones, of which 85% to 95% are seen a single time; 0.85% to 1.3% belongs to the top ten. Germline V lookup: CDR1 WSHSY, CDR2 SAAADI. V dropped 8 bases and J dropped 7; count of bases not matched to a gene: 7. The CDR3 runs 14 residues. V gene TRBV10-2 combines with J gene TRBJ2-1; 11 positions agree with TRBD2. The sequencing input was naive CD8+ T cells sorted from blood. The TCR originated in a man between 18 and 35 years old in good health. CDR3 amino acids: CASQLAGALNEQFF. Here the CDR3 DNA reads TGCGCCAGCCAACTAGCGGGAGCTTTGAATGAGCAGTTCTTC.